This TCR beta chain was recorded in a study of cytomegalovirus exposure and HLA in healthy donors. A multiplex PCR was run with 60 Vbeta primers and 13 Jbeta primers. Profiling relied on immunoSEQ multiplex PCR, and the TCRdb table lists in-frame clones only, not all of them. The sample yields approximately 100,000 clones, more than 80% seen once. Broader study findings: The later analysis indicated that the majority of CMV-associated TCR beta chains appeared HLA-restricted. CMV antigen specificity of three CMV-associated chains was confirmed in vitro.

Details on this clone: The antigen is unknown.

V was pared by 9 bases and J by 7 bases, with 24 bases between. The CDR3 has 15 residues. CDR1 is KGHSH and CDR2 is LQKENI in the germline V gene. The sequence was obtained from a man in his thirties or forties in good health and CMV-seronegative. Sequencing input: PBMCs. The chain couples TRBV18 to TRBJ1-1; the D gene is possibly TRBD1 (6 bases). CDR3 region: CASQLRGQSNGEAFF. CDR3 in DNA: TGTGCCAGTCAACTCAGGGGTCAGTCCAACGGTGAAGCTTTCTTT.